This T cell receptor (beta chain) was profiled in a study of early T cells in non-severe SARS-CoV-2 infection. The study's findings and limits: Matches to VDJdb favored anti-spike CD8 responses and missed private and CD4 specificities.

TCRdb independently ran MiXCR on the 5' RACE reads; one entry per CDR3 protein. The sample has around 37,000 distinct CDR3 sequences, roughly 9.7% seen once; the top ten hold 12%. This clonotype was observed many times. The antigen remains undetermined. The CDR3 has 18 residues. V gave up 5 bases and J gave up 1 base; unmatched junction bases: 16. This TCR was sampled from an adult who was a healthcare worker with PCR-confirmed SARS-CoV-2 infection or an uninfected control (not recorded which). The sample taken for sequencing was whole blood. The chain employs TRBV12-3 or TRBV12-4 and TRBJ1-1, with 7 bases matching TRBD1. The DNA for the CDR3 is TGTGCCAGCAGTCCCCTTGGACAGGTGGGGATGTCGAACACTGAAGCTTTCTTT. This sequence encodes CASSPLGQVGMSNTEAFF.